The 15 T cell receptor beta chains below all came from one sample that was sequenced in a study of human T cells and chemical hapten exposure. This sample's time point: patch test 1, 2 weeks after DPC sensitization. As to treatment: therapeutic diphenylcyclopropenone sensitization with weekly scalp DPC. Before extraction, the whole blood was not fractionated, and total RNA was taken from it. MiXCR was run by TCRdb on the RACE reads, yielding one entry per CDR3 protein. The sample yields tens of thousands of distinct CDR3 sequences, approximately 9.9% seen once. The sample in question was whole blood, obtained in connection with sensitization to the hapten diphenylcyclopropenone (DPC). The source of these receptors is a woman between 40 and 55 years old with alopecia areata. Some clones in this sample may be carry-over from other donors' samples.

This clonotype was detected a few times. The chain recombines TRBV28 with TRBJ1-2; no clear D. Germline values: CDR1 MDHEN, CDR2 SYDVKM. Trimming took off 4 bases at V and 8 bases at J, with 14 bases between the two ends. The CDR3 runs 13 residues. In nucleotides, the CDR3 is TGTGCCAGCAGTTCGGGTCCTTCGGGCGGCTACACCTTC. It translates to CASSSGPSGGYTF.

The chain employs TRBV29-1 and TRBJ1-1; possible D gene TRBD1, 6 bases. Trimming removed 1 base at V and 11 bases at J, with 17 bases between. CDR1 SQVTM and CDR2 ANQGSEA come from the germline V gene. CDR3 length equals 13 residues. The CDR3 DNA reads as TGCAGCGTTGAAGGGGGACACGACTTCGGGGCTTTCTTT. Its protein product is CSVEGGHDFGAFF.

This clonotype was seen repeatedly, ten times or more. CDR3 nucleotide sequence: TGTGCCAGCTCACCAATAGGGGCTAGCGGCAACAATGAGCAGTTCTTC. Amino acids: CASSPIGASGNNEQFF. This chain joins TRBV18 and TRBJ2-1; the match to TRBD2 covers 7 bases. J lost 5 bases, V lost 2 bases, and 9 bases had no gene match. This CDR3 has 16 residues. Germline CDR1 and CDR2: KGHSH and LQKENI.

The rearrangement joins TRBV25-1 to TRBJ2-7, with 7 bases identical to TRBD1. In germline, CDR1 is MGHDK, CDR2 SYGVNS. CDR3 length: 17 amino acids. The ends lost 1 base at V and 7 bases at J; junction bases unmatched: 16. CDR3 sequence (DNA): TGTGCCAGCAGTGAATTCCAGGGGGTCAGAGGGACATCGGAGCAGTACTTC. The encoded protein is CASSEFQGVRGTSEQYF.

The rearrangement uses TRBV28 and TRBJ2-7; D unclear. Germline values: CDR1 MDHEN, CDR2 SYDVKM. The CDR3 extends over 13 amino acids. The V gene lost 6 bases and the J gene lost 3 bases, with 12 bases spanning the gap. The CDR3 here is CASSDSRNYEQYF. The CDR3 DNA reads TGTGCCAGCAGCGATTCTAGAAACTACGAGCAGTACTTC.

The chain is built from TRBV3-1 and TRBJ2-7; 12 bases are a match to TRBD2. CDR1 is LGHDT, CDR2 YNNKEL, per germline (reference sequence). The CDR3 covers 16 residues. Trimming cost V 4 bases and J 5 bases; bases outside gene matches: 9. DNA of the CDR3: TGTGCCAGCAGCCTTTTTGGGACTAGCGGGTTTCACGAGCAGTACTTC. Translating gives CASSLFGTSGFHEQYF.

This clonotype has a handful of counts. This chain joins TRBV7-3 and TRBJ2-3; D is uncertain. Germline lookup yields CDR1 SGHTA and CDR2 FQGTGA. CDR3 size: 14 residues. Trimming cost V 2 bases and J 0 bases, with 6 bases left between them. The CDR3 DNA sequence: TGTGCCAGCAGCTTAGGCGTCAGCACAGATACGCAGTATTTT. Its protein product is CASSLGVSTDTQYF.

This clonotype was seen a few times. The chain employs TRBV28 and TRBJ2-3, with TRBD1 matching 8 bases. The CDR3 contains 16 residues. Looked up from germline, CDR1 is MDHEN and CDR2 is SYDVKM. V was pared by 3 bases and J by 2 bases, with 7 bases of the junction left unmatched. CDR3 residues: CASSFPQGAPTDTQYF. CDR3 sequence (DNA): TGTGCCAGCAGTTTCCCGCAGGGGGCCCCCACAGATACGCAGTATTTT.

Only a few counts were recorded for this clonotype. This chain joins TRBV12-3 or TRBV12-4 and TRBJ1-5, with D uncertain. The CDR3 runs 12 residues. V lost 1 base, J lost 7 bases, and 5 bases lay in between. The CDR3: CASSLGVQPQHF. In nucleotides, the CDR3 is TGTGCCAGCAGTTTAGGAGTCCAGCCCCAGCATTTT.

This clonotype has ten or more counts. The J gene is TRBJ2-1, the V gene TRBV9; D remains unclear. This CDR3 has 16 amino acids. V was cut by 0 bases and J by 0 bases, with 10 bases left in between. The germline CDR1 and CDR2 sequences are SGDLS and YYNGEE. The DNA for the CDR3 is TGTGCCAGCAGCGTAGAGGTGGAGATCTCCTACAATGAGCAGTTCTTC. It specifies CASSVEVEISYNEQFF.

This clonotype has a handful of counts. The genes are TRBV20-1 and TRBJ1-4; D not resolved. V was cut by 1 base and J by 15 bases, with 9 bases left in between. CDR1 DFQATT and CDR2 SNEGSKA come from the germline V gene (reference sequence). The CDR3 runs 10 residues. The CDR3 DNA is TGCAGTGCTAGAGGCACAACCATGTTTTTT. It codes for CSARGTTMFF.

The table lists this clonotype with a few counts. This chain uses TRBV7-2 with TRBJ2-1; D tentatively reads TRBD1 or TRBD2 (5 bases each). There are 15 residues in the CDR3. V was pared by 1 base and J by 8 bases, with 15 bases between. Germline loops: CDR1 SGHTA, CDR2 FQGNSA. CDR3 sequence (DNA): TGTGCCAGCAGCTTAGTCGGGGCGGGTTGGTATGAGCAGTTCTTC. Protein sequence: CASSLVGAGWYEQFF.

This clonotype occurred many times. This sequence joins TRBV11-2 and TRBJ2-3, with D unclear. V dropped 1 base and J dropped 3 bases, with 8 bases sitting between them. The germline gives CDR1 SGHAT, CDR2 FQNNGV. The CDR3 loop spans 14 amino acids. This CDR3 reads CASSLARTTDTQYF. The CDR3 bases are TGTGCCAGCAGCTTAGCCCGGACGACAGATACGCAGTATTTT.

V and J are TRBV11-2 and TRBJ1-5, with D unresolved. The V end lost 1 base, the J end lost 4 bases, and 8 bases lay between the germline ends. Germline V gene lookup returns CDR1 SGHAT and CDR2 FQNNGV. This CDR3 contains 14 residues. CDR3 DNA sequence: TGTGCCAGCAGCTTAGCGGCAGGTAATCAGCCCCAGCATTTT. Translated: CASSLAAGNQPQHF.

The sample holds many counts of this clonotype. V usage is TRBV5-1 and J usage is TRBJ1-1, with no clear D. Deletions cut 3 bases from V and 5 bases from J, with 5 bases between. The CDR3 sequence is 11 residues long. Germline V gene lookup returns CDR1 SGHRS and CDR2 YFSETQ. The CDR3: CASSWGTEAFF. In nucleotides, the CDR3 is TGCGCCAGCAGCTGGGGAACTGAAGCTTTCTTT.